Below, 10 T cell receptor beta chains from the same sample are listed, as sequenced in a study of identical twins. TCRdb recomputed calls from the 5' RACE reads with MiXCR, one row per CDR3 protein. The sample includes 500,000 to 600,000 distinct CDR3 sequences, about 20% of them seen just once. The sample was also linked to a second study, of T cells expressing NK-cell markers.

Sequencing was done on a sample of CD4+ T cells sorted from blood. These receptors all come from a woman aged 18-29 years in good health.

J is TRBJ2-5 and V is TRBV12-3 or TRBV12-4, with TRBD1 identical over 7 bases. The V gene end was trimmed by 3 bases and the J gene end by 7 bases; junction bases not matched to a gene: 5. This CDR3 has 13 residues. This CDR3 is CASSFGRGMTQYF. CDR3 sequence (DNA): TGTGCCAGCAGTTTTGGCAGGGGGATGACCCAGTACTTC.

The chain has TRBV20-1 and TRBJ2-1; D tentatively reads TRBD1 or TRBD2 (5 bases each). V lost 6 bases to trimming and J lost 7 bases, with 16 bases between them. This CDR3 has 13 residues. Germline V gene sequence: CDR1 DFQATT, CDR2 SNEGSKA (reference sequence). In DNA form, the CDR3 reads TGCAGTGCGACATACGGGACGAAAAATGAGCAGTTCTTC. This codes for CSATYGTKNEQFF.

The genes are TRBV6-5 and TRBJ2-5; 9 bases are a match to TRBD2. The CDR3 length is 15 residues. Germline V gene data show CDR1 as MNHEY and CDR2 as SVGAGI. Losses at the gene ends were 2 bases for V and 5 bases for J; bases not matched to a gene: 6. CDR3 protein: CASSYIRGREETQYF. In DNA form, the CDR3 reads TGTGCCAGCAGTTACATTCGCGGGAGGGAGGAGACCCAGTACTTC.

This chain links TRBV11-3 with TRBJ2-2; 15 nucleotides line up with TRBD2. CDR3 length: 21 residues. V lost 4 bases to trimming and J lost 0 bases; unmatched junction nucleotides: 12. Per the germline V gene, CDR1 is SGHNT and CDR2 is YENEEA. CDR3 DNA: TGTGCCAGCAGCTCCCTGCCACCGGGACTAGCGGGAGGCTCGAACACCGGGGAGCTGTTTTTT. As protein: CASSSLPPGLAGGSNTGELFF.

The chain employs TRBV7-9 and TRBJ1-2; 9 bases agree with TRBD1. CDR1 and CDR2 (germline): SEHNR, FQNEAQ (reference sequence). The CDR3 extends over 13 amino acids. V lost 6 bases, J lost 9 bases, and 8 bases stayed unmatched. CDR3 protein: CASSQTGGLRYTF. As DNA, the CDR3 is TGTGCCAGCAGTCAGACAGGGGGATTGCGCTACACCTTC.

This clonotype was observed a few times. V usage is TRBV5-8 and J usage is TRBJ2-5; TRBD2 might be the D (6 bases). Trimming took 3 bases from V and 2 from J, leaving 17 bases between them. Germline assignment: CDR1 SGHTS and CDR2 YDEGEE. The CDR3 extends over 16 amino acids. The CDR3 here is CASSSYAGAGQETQYF. DNA of the CDR3: TGTGCCAGCAGCTCGTACGCTGGGGCGGGACAAGAGACCCAGTACTTC.

As regards this clonotype: A read error is possible here, since a much larger clone lies one base away. The final CDR3 position lacks the conserved phenylalanine or tryptophan, pointing to a likely read error. The rearrangement joins TRBV7-2 to TRBJ2-3; D ambiguous. V shed 1 base and J shed 3 bases, with 5 bases lying between them. The CDR3 has 13 amino acids. Germline CDR1 SGHTA, CDR2 FQGNSA. The CDR3 reads CASSLVITDTQYI. The CDR3 region has the DNA TGTGCCAGCAGCTTAGTTATAACAGATACGCAGTATATT.

The rearrangement uses TRBV18 and TRBJ1-2; perhaps TRBD1 as D (5 bases). CDR3 size: 14 residues. The V gene's germline CDR1 is KGHSH and CDR2 LQKENI. V lost 1 base, J lost 4 bases, and 10 bases lay in between. DNA of the CDR3: TGTGCCAGCTCACCACAACAGGACGTCTATGGCTACACCTTC. Residues: CASSPQQDVYGYTF.

The rearrangement joins TRBV20-1 to TRBJ2-5; 13 positions match TRBD2. CDR1 and CDR2 from the germline V gene are DFQATT and SNEGSKA (reference sequence). This CDR3 comprises 17 residues. The ends lost 6 bases at V and 0 bases at J; junction bases unmatched: 10. In DNA, the CDR3 is TGCAGTGCCCCGGCCGGGACTAGCGGGGAGTACCAAGAGACCCAGTACTTC. Translated: CSAPAGTSGEYQETQYF.

This chain joins TRBV29-1 and TRBJ1-4, with TRBD1 as a possible D gene (5 bases). Between the trimmed V and J ends, which lost 6 bases and 0 bases, there was a span of 11 bases. Germline CDR1 SQVTM, CDR2 ANQGSEA. The CDR3 is 14 residues long. Here the CDR3 DNA reads TGCAGCGTGGGGGGGGTTGCAACTAATGAAAAACTGTTTTTT. Its protein product is CSVGGVATNEKLFF.